This T cell receptor (beta chain) was recorded in a study of T cells in Graves' hyperthyroidism and ophthalmopathy. Whole-study context: Peripheral blood was collected at initial diagnosis, before any treatment.

Study results and limitations: Researchers found most expanded thyroid clonotypes above 0.001 in blood as well.

As concerns this clonotype: The target antigen is unknown.

Germline V lookup: CDR1 LGHDT, CDR2 YNNKEL (reference sequence). The CDR3 is 11 residues long. V lost 3 bases and J 5 bases, leaving 4 bases between the germline ends. Lactation, pregnancy, other autoimmune disease or uncontrolled infection excluded patients. The study based diagnoses on clinical symptoms, serum thyroxine and TRAb, thyroid ultrasound and orbital computed tomography. What was amplified from RNA transcripts were TCR beta CDR3 regions. First-round RT-PCR of the TCR CDR3 relied on the HTBI primer set. TCRdb called the multiplex PCR reads again in MiXCR, with one record for every CDR3 protein. The table lists 450,000 to 550,000 distinct CDR3 sequences, 24% of them singletons.

The sequence was collected from a woman in her twenties or thirties with Graves' ophthalmopathy. The rearrangement uses TRBV3-1 and TRBJ1-1; D is unresolved. The sample was blood. CDR3 residues: CASSQATEAFF. DNA of the CDR3: TGTGCCAGCAGCCAGGCGACTGAAGCTTTCTTT. The full variable domain, its missing parts supplied by reference TRBV3-1 and TRBJ1-1, is DTAVSQTPKYLVTQMGNDKSIKCEQNLGHDTMYWYKQDSKKFLKIMFSYNNKELIINETVPNRFSPKSPDKAHLNLHINSLELGDSAVYFCASSQATEAFFGQGTRLTVV.